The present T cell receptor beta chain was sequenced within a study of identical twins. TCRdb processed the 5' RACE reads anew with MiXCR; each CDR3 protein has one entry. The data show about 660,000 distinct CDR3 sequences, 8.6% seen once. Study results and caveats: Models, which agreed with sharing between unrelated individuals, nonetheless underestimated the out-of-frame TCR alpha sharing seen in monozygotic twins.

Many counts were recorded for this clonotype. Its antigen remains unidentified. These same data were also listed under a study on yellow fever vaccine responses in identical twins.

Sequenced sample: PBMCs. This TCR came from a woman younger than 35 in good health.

The CDR3, as DNA: TGTGCCAGCTCACCAGGCCCGGAGACCCAGTACTTC. It yields the protein CASSPGPETQYF. The rearrangement uses TRBV18 and TRBJ2-5; no definite D call. Trimming took 2 bases from V and 5 from J, leaving 6 bases between them. Germline lookup yields CDR1 KGHSH and CDR2 LQKENI. The CDR3 is made up of 12 amino acids.